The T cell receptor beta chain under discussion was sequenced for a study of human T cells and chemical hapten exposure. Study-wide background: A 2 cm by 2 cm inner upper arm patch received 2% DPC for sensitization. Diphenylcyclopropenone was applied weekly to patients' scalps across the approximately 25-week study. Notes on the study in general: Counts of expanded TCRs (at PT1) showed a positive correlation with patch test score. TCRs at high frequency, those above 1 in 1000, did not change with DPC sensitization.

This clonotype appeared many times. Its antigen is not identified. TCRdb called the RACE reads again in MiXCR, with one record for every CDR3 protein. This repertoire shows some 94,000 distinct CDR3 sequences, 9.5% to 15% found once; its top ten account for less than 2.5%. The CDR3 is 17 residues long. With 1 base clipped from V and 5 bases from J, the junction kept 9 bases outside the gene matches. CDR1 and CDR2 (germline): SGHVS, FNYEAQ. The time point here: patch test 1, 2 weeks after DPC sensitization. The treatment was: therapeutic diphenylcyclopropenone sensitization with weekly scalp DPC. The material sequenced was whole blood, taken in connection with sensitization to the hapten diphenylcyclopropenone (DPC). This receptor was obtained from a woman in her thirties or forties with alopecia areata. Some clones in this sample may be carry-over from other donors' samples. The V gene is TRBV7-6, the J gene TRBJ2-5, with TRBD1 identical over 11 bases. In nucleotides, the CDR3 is TGTGCCAGCAGCTTAGATGGGACAGGGGGAACGGGGGAGACCCAGTACTTC. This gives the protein CASSLDGTGGTGETQYF.